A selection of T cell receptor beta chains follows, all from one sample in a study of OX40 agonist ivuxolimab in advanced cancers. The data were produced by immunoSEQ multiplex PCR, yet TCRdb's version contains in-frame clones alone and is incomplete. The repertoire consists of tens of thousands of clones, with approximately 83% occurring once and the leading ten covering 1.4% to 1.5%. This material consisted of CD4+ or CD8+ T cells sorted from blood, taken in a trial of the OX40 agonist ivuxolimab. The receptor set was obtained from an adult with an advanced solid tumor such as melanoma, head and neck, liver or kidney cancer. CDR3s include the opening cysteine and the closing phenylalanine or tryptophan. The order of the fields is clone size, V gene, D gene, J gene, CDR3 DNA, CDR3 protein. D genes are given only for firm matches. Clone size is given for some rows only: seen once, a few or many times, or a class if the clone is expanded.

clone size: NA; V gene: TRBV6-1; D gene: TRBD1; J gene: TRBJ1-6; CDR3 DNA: TGTGCCAGCAGTCCTGACTACAGGGGGAAGTCACCCCTCCACTTT; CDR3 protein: CASSPDYRGKSPLHF
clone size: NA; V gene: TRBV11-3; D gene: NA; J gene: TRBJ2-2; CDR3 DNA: TGTGCCAGCAGCTTAAGCTCGAACACCGGGGAGCTGTTTTTT; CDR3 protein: CASSLSSNTGELFF
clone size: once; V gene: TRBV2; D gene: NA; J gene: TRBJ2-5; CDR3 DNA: TGTGCCAGAACAAGACAAGAGACCCAGTACTTC; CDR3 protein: CARTRQETQYF
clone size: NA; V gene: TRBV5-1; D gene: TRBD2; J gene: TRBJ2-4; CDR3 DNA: TGCGCCAGCAGCGGGAGCGGGGAAAACATTCAGTACTTC; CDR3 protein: CASSGSGENIQYF
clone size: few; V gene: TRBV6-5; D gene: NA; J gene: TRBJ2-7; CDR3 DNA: TGTGCCAGCAGTTCCCCTACAGGGTTTAGGTCCTACGAGCAGTACTTC; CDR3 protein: CASSSPTGFRSYEQYF
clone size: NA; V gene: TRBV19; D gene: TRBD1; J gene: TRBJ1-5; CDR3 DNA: TGTGCCAGCCGACAGGGGCGTCAGCCCCAGCATTTT; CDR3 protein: CASRQGRQPQHF
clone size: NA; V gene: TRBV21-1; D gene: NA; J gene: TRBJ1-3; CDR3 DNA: TGTGCCAGCAATTGGGACAGCGCGAATTTCTCTGGAAACACCATATATTTT; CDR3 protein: CASNWDSANFSGNTIYF
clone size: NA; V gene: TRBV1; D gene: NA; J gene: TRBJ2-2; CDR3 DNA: TGCACCAGCAGCCAGGCCACTAACACCGGGGAGCTGTTTTTT; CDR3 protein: CTSSQATNTGELFF
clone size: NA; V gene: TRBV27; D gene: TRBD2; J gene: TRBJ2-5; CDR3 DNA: TGTGCCAGCAGTTTATCCCCCCCGGGACTAGCGGGGGGAAAGGAGACCCAGTACTTC; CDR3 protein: CASSLSPPGLAGGKETQYF
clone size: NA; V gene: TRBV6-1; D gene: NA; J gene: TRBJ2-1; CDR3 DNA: TGTGCCAGCAGTGAGCCATTCACGGACAGAAGCTCCTACAATGAGCAGTTCTTC; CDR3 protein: CASSEPFTDRSSYNEQFF
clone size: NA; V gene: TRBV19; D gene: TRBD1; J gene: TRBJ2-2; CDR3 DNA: TGTGCCAGTAGTGGGACAGCTTTGGGTCGCGGGGAGCTGTTTTTT; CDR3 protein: CASSGTALGRGELFF
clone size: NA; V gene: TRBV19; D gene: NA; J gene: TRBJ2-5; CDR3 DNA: TGTGCCACTAAACCGGGACGGAGCCAAGAGACCCAGTACTTC; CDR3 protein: CATKPGRSQETQYF
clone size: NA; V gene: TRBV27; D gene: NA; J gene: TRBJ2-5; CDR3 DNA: TGTGCCAGCAGTTTGCGGGGTAGCTGGGAGACCCAGTACTTC; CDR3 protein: CASSLRGSWETQYF
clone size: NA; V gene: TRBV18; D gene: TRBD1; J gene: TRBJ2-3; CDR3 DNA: TGTGCCAGCTCACCGTACAGGGGCCCCCCAGCAGATACGCAGTATTTT; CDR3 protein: CASSPYRGPPADTQYF
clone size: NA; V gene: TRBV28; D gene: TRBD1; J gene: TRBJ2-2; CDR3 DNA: TGTGCCAGCAGTGTGACAGGGACCGGGGAGCTGTTTTTT; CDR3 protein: CASSVTGTGELFF
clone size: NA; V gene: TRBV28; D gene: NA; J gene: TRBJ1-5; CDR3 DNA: TGTGCCAGCAGTCCGTGGCCGGGAGGGGCGGACAATCAGCCCCAGCATTTT; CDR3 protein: CASSPWPGGADNQPQHF
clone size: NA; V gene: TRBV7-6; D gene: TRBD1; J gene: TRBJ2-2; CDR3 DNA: TGTGCCAGCAGCCTCCCTTCGGGACAGGGGGTCCCGGGGAAGCTGTTTTTT; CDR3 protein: CASSLPSGQGVPGKLFF
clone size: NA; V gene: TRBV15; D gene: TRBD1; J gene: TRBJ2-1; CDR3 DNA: TGTGCCACCAGCAGAGATCTCGCAGGGGGTCGCAATGAGCAGTTCTTC; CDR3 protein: CATSRDLAGGRNEQFF
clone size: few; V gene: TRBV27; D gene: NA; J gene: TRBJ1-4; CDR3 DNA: TGTGCCACCTCAACTGCAACTAATGAAAAACTGTTTTTT; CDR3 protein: CATSTATNEKLFF
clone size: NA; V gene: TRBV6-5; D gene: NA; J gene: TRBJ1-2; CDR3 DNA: TGTGCCAGCAGTTACTCGAGTAGTGGCGGGGGTGGCTACACCTTC; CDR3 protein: CASSYSSSGGGGYTF
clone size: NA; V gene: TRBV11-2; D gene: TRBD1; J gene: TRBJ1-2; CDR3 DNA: TGTGCCAGCAGCTTAGGACAGGGGGGTGATGGCTACACCTTC; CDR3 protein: CASSLGQGGDGYTF
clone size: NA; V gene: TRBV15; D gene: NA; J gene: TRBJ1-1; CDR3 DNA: TGTGCCACCAGCAGAGATCTGACAGGAATGAACACTGAAGCTTTCTTT; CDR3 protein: CATSRDLTGMNTEAFF
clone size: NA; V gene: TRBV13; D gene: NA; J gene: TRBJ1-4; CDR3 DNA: TGTGCCAGCAGCTTAGCCCCGATTAATGAAAAACTGTTTTTT; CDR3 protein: CASSLAPINEKLFF
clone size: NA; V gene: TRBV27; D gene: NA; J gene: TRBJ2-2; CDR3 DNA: TGTGCCAGCAGCCCTTCAGGGGTCTCGAACACCGGGGAGCTGTTTTTT; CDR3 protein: CASSPSGVSNTGELFF